The rows below give T cell receptor beta chains drawn from one sample of a study of technical replicates of blood from a few donors. Data came from immunoSEQ multiplex PCR; TCRdb stores just in-frame clones and leaves some out. The table shows 75,000 to 95,000 clones, with around nine tenths occurring only once. The sequenced sample was T cells isolated from PBMCs. These receptors were obtained from a human donor in good health. Each CDR3 is given with its conserved first and last residue. The order of the fields is CDR3 protein, CDR3 DNA, D gene, CDR3 length, V gene, J gene, clone size. D genes are given only for firm matches. The listing skips clone size in some rows; elsewhere it reads once, few, many or a size class.

CASSDIRGLAGSGELFF	TGTGCCAGCAGTGACATTCGGGGACTAGCGGGATCCGGGGAGCTGTTTTTT	TRBD2	17	TRBV25-1	TRBJ2-2	-
CASSLNQGRGQPQHF	TGTGCCAGCAGTTTGAATCAGGGAAGAGGTCAGCCCCAGCATTTT	-	15	TRBV28	TRBJ1-5	-
CASSPRGGQGRFYEQYF	TGTGCCAGCAGTCCCCGCGGGGGACAGGGAAGGTTCTACGAGCAGTACTTC	TRBD1	17	TRBV7-9	TRBJ2-7	few
CATLRQLYEQYF	TGTGCCACTCTCCGACAGCTCTACGAGCAGTACTTC	-	12	TRBV6-1	TRBJ2-7	once
CASSPQGGVGYEQYF	TGTGCCAGCAGCCCACAGGGGGGCGTTGGCTACGAGCAGTACTTC	TRBD1	15	TRBV7-6	TRBJ2-7	-
CASSSVAGVSPLHF	TGCGCCAGCAGCTCGGTCGCAGGGGTTTCACCCCTCCACTTT	-	14	TRBV23-1	TRBJ1-6	-
CASSQPNYRGAREQYF	TGCGCCAGCAGCCAGCCCAATTACAGGGGGGCGCGAGAGCAGTACTTC	TRBD1	16	TRBV4-1	TRBJ2-7	-
CASKTKLVGSYEQYF	TGTGCCAGTAAGACGAAACTAGTTGGCTCCTACGAGCAGTACTTC	-	15	TRBV19	TRBJ2-7	-
CSVDLRQGPEAFF	TGCAGCGTTGACCTTAGACAGGGTCCTGAAGCTTTCTTT	TRBD1	13	TRBV29-1	TRBJ1-1	few
CSVDGLADYNEQFF	TGCAGCGTCGACGGACTAGCGGACTACAATGAGCAGTTCTTC	TRBD2	14	TRBV29-1	TRBJ2-1	-
CASSPPGGAGGSREQYF	TGTGCCAGTAGTCCTCCGGGAGGAGCGGGAGGTTCGAGGGAGCAGTACTTC	TRBD2	17	TRBV19	TRBJ2-7	-
CASSIGAGTEAFF	TGTGCCAGTAGTATAGGGGCAGGCACTGAAGCTTTCTTT	-	13	TRBV19	TRBJ1-1	-
CATSPGVDYEQYF	TGCGCCACTTCCCCAGGGGTAGATTACGAGCAGTACTTC	-	13	TRBV5-1	TRBJ2-7	-
CASRGLDYTDTQYF	TGTGCCAGTAGGGGACTCGATTACACAGATACGCAGTATTTT	-	14	TRBV19	TRBJ2-3	-
CATNYTGQSDEQFF	TGTGCCACTAATTACACAGGACAGAGCGATGAGCAGTTCTTC	-	14	TRBV15	TRBJ2-1	-
CASSPQRGGYEQFF	TGTGCCAGTTCCCCACAGCGGGGAGGGTATGAGCAGTTCTTC	TRBD2	14	TRBV19	TRBJ2-1	-
CASGAAGNSYNEQFF	TGTGCCAGTGGCGCCGCGGGAAACTCCTACAATGAGCAGTTCTTC	-	15	TRBV19	TRBJ2-1	once
CASTSGTGGDEQFF	TGTGCCAGCACCTCCGGGACAGGGGGAGATGAGCAGTTCTTC	TRBD1	14	TRBV6-5	TRBJ2-1	-
CASSLGTSGRPGELFF	TGTGCCAGCAGCTTAGGGACTAGCGGCCGGCCCGGGGAGCTGTTTTTT	TRBD2	16	TRBV7-2	TRBJ2-2	-
CASSFQGQGGNTIYF	TGTGCCAGCAGCTTTCAGGGACAGGGGGGAAACACCATATATTTT	TRBD1	15	TRBV7-6	TRBJ1-3	-
CASERGLGGETDTQYF	TGCGCCAGCGAGAGGGGGTTAGGGGGCGAGACAGATACGCAGTATTTT	TRBD1	16	TRBV5-1	TRBJ2-3	-
CASSSRAGWYTF	TGTGCCAGCAGCTCCAGGGCTGGGTGGTACACCTTC	-	12	TRBV11-2	TRBJ1-2	-
CASSQRPGAGGSYNEQFF	TGTGCCAGCAGCCAACGTCCCGGGGCCGGGGGCTCCTACAATGAGCAGTTCTTC	-	18	TRBV7-9	TRBJ2-1	-
CASSVTTGAGTIYF	TGTGCCAGCAGCGTAACGACAGGGGCCGGCACCATATATTTT	TRBD1	14	TRBV5-6	TRBJ1-3	-
CASGPTAPMNTEAFF	TGTGCCAGCGGACCGACAGCCCCTATGAACACTGAAGCTTTCTTT	-	15	TRBV6-5	TRBJ1-1	-
CASSTGTGAIYEQYF	TGTGCCAGCAGCACGGGGACAGGGGCTATCTACGAGCAGTACTTC	TRBD1	15	TRBV5-4	TRBJ2-7	-
CAWAHTMITTNEKLFF	TGTGCCTGGGCCCATACTATGATCACAACTAATGAAAAACTGTTTTTT	-	16	TRBV30	TRBJ1-4	-
CASSRVLDTQYF	TGTGCCAGCAGCCGGGTATTGGATACGCAGTATTTT	-	12	TRBV28	TRBJ2-3	once
CASSYSSGTGDNEQYF	TGTGCCAGCAGTTACTCGAGCGGGACAGGGGATAACGAGCAGTACTTC	TRBD1	16	TRBV6-5	TRBJ2-7	-
CASSPGSGSLKQYF	TGTGCCAGCAGCCCGGGGAGTGGGTCCCTCAAGCAGTACTTC	-	14	TRBV11-2	TRBJ2-7	-
CASRMDRSDTGELFF	TGTGCCAGCAGAATGGACAGGTCAGACACCGGGGAGCTGTTTTTT	TRBD1	15	TRBV7-9	TRBJ2-2	-
CASSLAGQPYGYTF	TGTGCCAGCAGCTTAGCGGGACAGCCCTATGGCTACACCTTC	TRBD1	14	TRBV11-3	TRBJ1-2	-
CASSLDSQIWPQHF	TGCGCCAGCAGCCTCGACAGTCAGATTTGGCCCCAGCATTTT	-	14	TRBV4-1	TRBJ1-5	-
CASSPRPSYEQYF	TGCGCCAGCAGCCCTAGGCCTTCCTACGAGCAGTACTTC	-	13	TRBV4-1	TRBJ2-7	few
CASSFTGQNTEAFF	TGCGCCAGCAGCTTCACAGGGCAGAACACTGAAGCTTTCTTT	-	14	TRBV5-1	TRBJ1-1	-
CASSIRQSANYGYTF	TGTGCCAGTAGTATTAGACAGAGCGCTAACTATGGCTACACCTTC	-	15	TRBV19	TRBJ1-2	-
CASSRAGAISGRQPQHF	TGTGCCAGCTCACGGGCAGGGGCAATATCGGGGCGCCAGCCCCAGCATTTT	-	17	TRBV18	TRBJ1-5	once
CASSTRGADTQYF	TGTGCCAGCAGCACCCGGGGGGCAGATACGCAGTATTTT	TRBD2	13	TRBV7-3	TRBJ2-3	-
CSVERRLDRGGYTF	TGCAGCGTTGAACGTCGCCTCGACAGGGGAGGCTACACCTTC	TRBD1	14	TRBV29-1	TRBJ1-2	-
CASSILTGGDTQYF	TGTGCCAGCAGTATCTTAACAGGGGGGGATACGCAGTATTTT	TRBD1	14	TRBV2	TRBJ2-3	-
CASRGQGIRYEQFF	TGTGCCAGCAGGGGACAGGGAATTCGGTATGAGCAGTTCTTC	TRBD1	14	TRBV28	TRBJ2-1	-
CASSEYRQGNEQFF	TGCGCCAGCAGTGAGTATAGACAGGGGAATGAGCAGTTCTTC	TRBD1	14	TRBV10-1	TRBJ2-1	-
CASSLSSAGELFF	TGTGCCAGTAGTTTAAGCTCGGCCGGGGAGCTGTTTTTT	-	13	TRBV19	TRBJ2-2	-
CASSPPGTSGNYEQYF	TGCGCCAGCAGCCCCCCAGGGACTAGCGGGAACTACGAGCAGTACTTC	TRBD2	16	TRBV5-1	TRBJ2-7	-
CASSEGLPNTGELFF	TGTGCCAGCAGCGAAGGACTGCCGAACACCGGGGAGCTGTTTTTT	-	15	TRBV7-9	TRBJ2-2	-
CASSLTSGYSYEQYF	TGTGCCAGCAGTTTAACTAGCGGTTACTCCTACGAGCAGTACTTC	TRBD2	15	TRBV27	TRBJ2-7	-
CASSPLSIQGAITDTQYF	TGTGCCAGCTCACCATTATCGATACAGGGGGCAATCACAGATACGCAGTATTTT	TRBD1	18	TRBV18	TRBJ2-3	-
CAISYTGGEWPQHF	TGTGCCATCAGTTATACAGGGGGGGAATGGCCCCAGCATTTT	TRBD1	14	TRBV10-3	TRBJ1-5	-
CASSLAGDSPGTEAFF	TGCGCCAGCAGCTTGGCCGGGGACTCCCCTGGGACTGAAGCTTTCTTT	-	16	TRBV5-1	TRBJ1-1	-
CASSLAWSSVHEQYF	TGTGCCAGCAGCTTAGCTTGGAGCAGTGTCCACGAGCAGTACTTC	-	15	TRBV7-9	TRBJ2-7	-
CATSLETSGTVIDTQYF	TGTGCCACCTCCCTGGAGACTAGCGGGACCGTGATAGATACGCAGTATTTT	TRBD2	17	TRBV10-3	TRBJ2-3	-
CASSGNVRDSTGELFF	TGTGCCAGCAGCGGCAACGTACGGGACAGTACCGGGGAGCTGTTTTTT	TRBD1	16	TRBV5-5	TRBJ2-2	once
CASSHQGPTGYEQYF	TGTGCCAGCAGCCACCAGGGGCCTACCGGGTACGAGCAGTACTTC	-	15	TRBV14	TRBJ2-7	-
CASSPGTSGHEQYF	TGTGCCAGCAGTCCCGGGACTAGCGGGCACGAGCAGTACTTC	TRBD2	14	TRBV5-4	TRBJ2-7	-
CASSPSDRVSDQPQHF	TGTGCCAGCTCACCTTCGGACAGGGTGTCCGATCAGCCCCAGCATTTT	TRBD1	16	TRBV18	TRBJ1-5	-